These 16 T cell receptor beta chains share one sample of origin, sequenced in a study of blood T cell repertoires in COVID-19. Libraries were prepared by immunoSEQ multiplex PCR; TCRdb keeps only in-frame clonotypes and omits some of them. The data hold 100,000 or so clones, with 65% to 90% observed a single time. Sequenced: PBMCs or T cells enriched from blood (not recorded which). These receptors came from a woman aged 45-65 years who had recovered from COVID-19.

The CDR3 protein is CASSQVPGDRYEQYF. CDR3 in DNA: TGTGCCAGCAGCCAAGTTCCGGGAGACCGCTACGAGCAGTACTTC. The V and J genes are TRBV3-1 (or the pseudogene TRBV3-2) and TRBJ2-7, with D perhaps TRBD2 (6 bases). The CDR3 runs 15 residues. V lost 1 base to trimming and J lost 3 bases, with 13 bases between them. CDR1 is LGHDT and CDR2 is YNNKEL in the germline V gene (reference sequence).

The genes are TRBV19 and TRBJ1-6, with D unresolved. V lost 3 bases to trimming and J lost 0 bases, with 18 bases between them. The germline V gene encodes CDR1 LNHDA and CDR2 SQIVND (reference sequence). This CDR3 is 19 amino acids long. The CDR3 loop reads CASSMRYTGSSSYNSPLHF. The CDR3 coding sequence is TGTGCCAGTAGTATGCGGTACACCGGCAGTTCCTCCTATAATTCACCCCTCCACTTT.

This clone was counted only a few times. The V call is TRBV28, the J call TRBJ1-2; 8 positions agree with TRBD1. V shed 6 bases and J 2 bases; nucleotides not matched to a gene: 5. The CDR3 loop spans 14 amino acids. Germline V gene data show CDR1 as MDHEN and CDR2 as SYDVKM. CDR3 sequence reads: CASRKDRVNYGYTF. CDR3 DNA: TGTGCCAGCAGAAAGGACAGGGTAAACTATGGCTACACCTTC.

V usage is TRBV7-2 and J usage is TRBJ2-5; 8 nucleotides agree with TRBD2. V shed 2 bases and J 0 bases; nucleotides not matched to a gene: 5. Per germline, CDR1 SGHTA and CDR2 FQGNSA. The CDR3 loop spans 16 amino acids. CDR3 protein: CASSLRAGGYQETQYF. CDR3 coding DNA: TGTGCCAGCAGCTTACGGGCGGGGGGATACCAAGAGACCCAGTACTTC.

The V call is TRBV28, the J call TRBJ2-7; 7 nucleotides line up with TRBD2. J gave up 0 bases and V 1 base, and 18 bases lay outside the gene matches. The CDR3 consists of 20 residues. Germline V gene data show CDR1 as MDHEN and CDR2 as SYDVKM. For the CDR3, the DNA is TGTGCCAGCAGTTTATTTTTTGCGGGGAATAGACGGGGGGACTCCTACGAGCAGTACTTC. Its protein is CASSLFFAGNRRGDSYEQYF.

The chain recombines TRBV18 with TRBJ1-1; no clear D. Deletions cut 0 bases from V and 6 bases from J, with 5 bases between. The CDR3 loop spans 12 amino acids. From germline, CDR1 is KGHSH and CDR2 LQKENI. DNA for the CDR3: TGTGCCAGCTCACCACCGTATTCTGAAGCTTTCTTT. As protein: CASSPPYSEAFF.

This clone was seen a handful of times. This sequence joins TRBV24-1 and TRBJ2-3, with 7 bases aligning to TRBD2. Germline V lookup: CDR1 KGHDR, CDR2 SFDVKD. The trim removed 8 bases at V and 1 base at J, leaving 17 bases unmatched. The CDR3 spans 18 residues. This CDR3 is CATTKRLALRGGTDTQYF. CDR3 coding DNA: TGTGCCACCACGAAGAGACTAGCCTTAAGAGGGGGCACAGATACGCAGTATTTT.

The rearrangement uses TRBV5-1 and TRBJ1-2; 10 bases match TRBD1. The CDR3 is 15 residues long. The trim removed 4 bases at V and 6 bases at J, leaving 9 bases unmatched. Germline V lookup: CDR1 SGHRS, CDR2 YFSETQ. The CDR3 sequence is CASSRIPTGGDGYTF. CDR3 bases: TGCGCCAGCAGCCGCATCCCGACAGGGGGCGATGGCTACACCTTC.

The chain carries TRBV28 and TRBJ2-7, with D maybe TRBD1 (5 bases). V lost 9 bases and J lost 4, with 13 bases in between. Germline loops: CDR1 MDHEN, CDR2 SYDVKM. The CDR3 has 12 amino acids. The CDR3: CASTRVGYEQYF. The DNA of the CDR3 is TGTGCCAGTACCAGGGTAGGGTACGAGCAGTACTTC.

V usage is TRBV19 and J usage is TRBJ2-3; 8 positions match TRBD2. Germline trimming cut 3 bases from V and 4 bases from J; bases unmatched to any gene: 6. Germline lookup yields CDR1 LNHDA and CDR2 SQIVND (reference sequence). The CDR3 is made up of 15 amino acids. Written as DNA, the CDR3 is TGTGCCAGTAGTATCAGTGGGACTAGTGCAGATACGCAGTATTTT. This translates into CASSISGTSADTQYF.

V gene TRBV5-4 combines with J gene TRBJ2-1; 13 positions match TRBD2. Germline CDR1 SGHNT, CDR2 YYREEE (reference sequence). This CDR3 has 18 amino acids. With 3 bases clipped from V and 0 bases from J, the junction kept 6 bases outside the gene matches. This CDR3 reads CASSWGLAGSISYNEQFF. The CDR3 DNA reads TGTGCCAGCAGCTGGGGACTAGCGGGATCTATCTCCTACAATGAGCAGTTCTTC.

The rearrangement uses TRBV4-2 and TRBJ2-1; TRBD2 aligns across 9 bases. The CDR3 spans 14 residues. V was pared by 6 bases and J by 4 bases, with 4 bases of the junction left unmatched. From germline, CDR1 is LGHNA and CDR2 YNFKEQ. The chain's CDR3 is CASREAGGYNEQFF. CDR3 DNA: TGTGCCAGCAGGGAGGCGGGGGGGTACAATGAGCAGTTCTTC.

The CDR3 region is CATSDTGQGDEKLFF. In DNA, the CDR3 is TGTGCCACCAGTGATACGGGACAGGGAGATGAAAAACTGTTTTTT. The chain combines TRBV24-1 with TRBJ1-4; TRBD1 matches at 9 bases. The length of the CDR3 is 15 residues. The ends lost 3 bases at V and 6 bases at J; junction bases unmatched: 4. The germline CDR1 and CDR2 sequences are KGHDR and SFDVKD.

In its sample, this clone was seen once. V gene TRBV5-1 combines with J gene TRBJ1-2, with 10 bases fitting TRBD1. V dropped 4 bases and J dropped 7; count of bases not matched to a gene: 13. There are 16 residues in the CDR3. CDR1 is SGHRS and CDR2 is YFSETQ in the germline V gene. CDR3 DNA sequence: TGCGCCAGCAGCCCCCCTACCGGGACAGGGGCGGGTGGCTACACCTTC. This codes for CASSPPTGTGAGGYTF.

CDR3 sequence (DNA): TGTGCCAGCAGTTCCCGGGAGACAGGGGGAGGGTACACCTTC. It specifies CASSSRETGGGYTF. The chain employs TRBV27 and TRBJ1-2; 9 positions agree with TRBD1. Losses at the gene ends were 4 bases for V and 11 bases for J; bases not matched to a gene: 11. The CDR3 length is 14 residues. Germline V gene data show CDR1 as MNHEY and CDR2 as SMNVEV (reference sequence).

The genes are TRBV2 and TRBJ1-2; 7 bases align to TRBD1. Trimming took 5 bases from V and 6 from J; bases not matched to a gene: 9. Germline V lookup: CDR1 SNHLY, CDR2 FYNNEI. This CDR3 is built from 14 residues. CDR3 nucleotides: TGTGCCAGCAGTATATTAGGAGGGGGCGATGGCTACACCTTC. Protein: CASSILGGGDGYTF.